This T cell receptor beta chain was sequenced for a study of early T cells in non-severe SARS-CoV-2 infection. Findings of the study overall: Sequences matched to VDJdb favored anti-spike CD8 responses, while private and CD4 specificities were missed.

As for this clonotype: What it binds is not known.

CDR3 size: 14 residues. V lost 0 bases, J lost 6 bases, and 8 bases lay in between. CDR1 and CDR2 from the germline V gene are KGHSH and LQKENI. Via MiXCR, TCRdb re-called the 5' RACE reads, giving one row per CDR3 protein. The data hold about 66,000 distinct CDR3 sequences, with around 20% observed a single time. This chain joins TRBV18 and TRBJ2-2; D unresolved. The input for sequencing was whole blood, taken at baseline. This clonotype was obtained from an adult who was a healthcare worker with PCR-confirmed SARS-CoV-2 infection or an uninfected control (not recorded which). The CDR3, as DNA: TGTGCCAGCTCACCACCCGTCAACGCCGGGGAGCTGTTTTTT. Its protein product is CASSPPVNAGELFF.